Below, 2 T cell receptor beta chains from the same sample are listed, as sequenced in a study of CD8 T cells in Susac syndrome. Random hexamers were used to reverse transcribe roughly 0.45 to 1 ug of RNA. A single record per CDR3 protein comes from TCRdb applying MiXCR to the immunoSEQ multiplex PCR reads. The sample holds approximately 220,000 distinct CDR3 sequences, about 95% seen once. The sample comprised CD4+ T cells from PBMCs. Receptors were obtained from a human donor with multiple sclerosis.

The chain couples TRBV5-1 to TRBJ2-7; D unresolved. V was pared by 4 bases and J by 0 bases, with 11 bases between. From germline, CDR1 is SGHRS and CDR2 YFSETQ. CDR3 length: 14 amino acids. The CDR3 coding sequence is TGCGCCAGCAGCCGCGACGGTAGCTCCTACGAGCAGTACGTC. This encodes CASSRDGSSYEQYV.

V usage is TRBV11-2 and J usage is TRBJ2-5; the D is unclear. Trimming took 2 bases from V and 5 from J, leaving 9 bases between them. Germline lookup yields CDR1 SGHAT and CDR2 FQNNGV. CDR3 length: 13 amino acids. CDR3 coding DNA: TGTGCCAGCAGCTTATGGTCGAGTGAGACCCAGTACTTC. Residues: CASSLWSSETQYF. Full variable domain (missing parts from reference TRBV11-2 and TRBJ2-5): EAGVAQSPRYKIIEKRQSVAFWCNPISGHATLYWYQQILGQGPKLLIQFQNNGVVDDSQLPKDRFSAERLKGVDSTLKIQPAKLEDSAVYLCASSLWSSETQYFGPGTRLLVL.